This T cell receptor (beta chain) was identified in a study of shared clonotypes between healthy human individuals. Looking at the study overall: The study used three CD4 naive, three CD4 memory, two CD8 naive and one CD8 memory plate per donor. Study results and caveats: Unshared clonotypes carried lower generation probabilities than those common to all four donors.

The CDR3 is 14 residues long. Germline lookup yields CDR1 MNHNS and CDR2 SASEGT. V lost 8 bases to trimming and J lost 0 bases, with 11 bases between them. Comments on this clone: Its antigen is not known.

Authors' analysis steps: In the immunoSEQ data, sequences were junction-only and lacked quality scores, so filtering differed. Sequenced by immunoSEQ multiplex PCR; TCRdb stores in-frame clones only, minus some. V, J and clone size are those of that table, while D and trimming were read from the DNA. This sample carries some 630,000 clones, more than 70% of them seen once, and the ten largest clones take about 2%. This clonotype originated in a woman between 25 and 40 years old in good health. The rearrangement joins TRBV6-1 to TRBJ2-1; D is possibly TRBD1 (5 bases). The sample comprised memory CD4+ T cells sorted from blood. Subset: CD45RA-negative fraction. CDR3 sequence: CASVPGHSYNEQFF. CDR3 nucleotide sequence: TGTGCCAGCGTACCAGGACACTCCTACAATGAGCAGTTCTTC.